The clone carrying this T cell receptor (beta chain) was seen many times. What it binds is unknown. This entry comes from a study of T cells after yellow fever vaccination. UMIs and a universal primer site were added when TCR cDNA was made by 5'RACE template switching. TCRdb reanalysed the 5' RACE reads using MiXCR and keeps one entry per CDR3 protein. Counted here are 240,000 or so distinct CDR3 sequences, 6.9% occurring once; the ten biggest clones make up roughly 0.86%. Findings and caveats of the study: Clonotype sharing between CD4 and CD8 compartments was small.

From germline, CDR1 is ENHRY and CDR2 SYGVKD. The junction had 8 bases not matched to a gene; V was cut back by 8 bases and J by 5 bases. The CDR3 is 15 residues long. The source of this sequence is a man aged 25 to 45 who received the YFV17D yellow fever vaccine. The chain recombines TRBV10-3 with TRBJ2-5, with 13 positions matching TRBD2. Sequencing used CD4+ T cells sorted from PBMCs, obtained 15 days after the yellow fever booster vaccination. The CDR3 loop reads CAIGDGLAGDETQYF. Here the CDR3 DNA reads TGTGCCATCGGAGACGGACTAGCGGGAGATGAGACCCAGTACTTC.